The clone carrying this T cell receptor beta chain was counted at least ten times. As yet, its antigen is unknown. CDR1 is GTSNPN and CDR2 is SVGIG in the germline V gene (reference sequence). V trimming: 2 bases; J trimming: 5 bases; junction bases outside the gene matches: 3. This CDR3 is 12 amino acids long. This entry comes from a study of molecular identifiers for immune sequencing clone quantification. Study context: In replicates, RNA from approximately 20,000 or 100,000 naive CD8 cells was split five ways, four sequenced. Notes on the study in general: Beyond 20 RNA copies, clones held over 99% of effector molecules, compared with under 1% in naive cells.

TCRdb recomputed calls from the PCR reads with MiXCR, one row per CDR3 protein. This sample yields about 500,000 distinct CDR3 sequences, of which over 20% are seen a single time; around 0.84% belongs to the top ten. Naive CD8 libraries were made from around 18,000 to 910,000 sorted cells, and they used 10%, 30% or 50% RNA. Naive CD8 T cells were sorted, and the gate applied was CD8+CD4-CCR7+CD45RA+. This receptor was identified in a human donor in good health. Some libraries in this study had Jurkat cell RNA spiked in. The chain is built from TRBV30 and TRBJ2-7; 7 nucleotides agree with TRBD1. Sequencing was carried out using naive CD8+ T cells from blood, with Jurkat cell RNA spiked in. Indicated subset: FACS-sorted CD8+CD4-CCR7+CD45RA+ naive T cells. This CDR3 is CAWSLTGNEQYF. CDR3 nucleotides: TGTGCCTGGAGTTTGACAGGGAACGAGCAGTACTTC.